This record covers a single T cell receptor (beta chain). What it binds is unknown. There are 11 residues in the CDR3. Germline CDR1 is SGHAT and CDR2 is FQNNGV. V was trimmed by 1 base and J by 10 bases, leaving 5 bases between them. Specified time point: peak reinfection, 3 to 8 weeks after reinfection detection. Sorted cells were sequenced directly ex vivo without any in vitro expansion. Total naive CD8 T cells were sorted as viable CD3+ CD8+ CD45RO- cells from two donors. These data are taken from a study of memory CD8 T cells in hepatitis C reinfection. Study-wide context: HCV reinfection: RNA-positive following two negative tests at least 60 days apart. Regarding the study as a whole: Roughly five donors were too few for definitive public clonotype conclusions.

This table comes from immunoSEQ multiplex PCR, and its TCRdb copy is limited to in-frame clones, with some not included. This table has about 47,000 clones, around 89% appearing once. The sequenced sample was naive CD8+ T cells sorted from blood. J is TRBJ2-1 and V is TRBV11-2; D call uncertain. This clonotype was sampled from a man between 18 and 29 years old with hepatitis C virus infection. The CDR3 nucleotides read TGTGCCAGCAGCTTAGGTGCGGAGCAGTTCTTC. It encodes CASSLGAEQFF.